The rows below give T cell receptor beta chains drawn from one sample of a study of blood T cells in healthy people across ages. From the 5' RACE reads, TCRdb called clonotypes with MiXCR, one entry per CDR3 protein. The sample contains fewer than 1,200,000 distinct CDR3 sequences, approximately 25% of which appear only once. These same records also appear under a second study, on T cells of mothers and their children.

Sequencing was performed on blood. The receptors come from a girl between 2 and 10 years old in good health. The CDR3 runs from the conserved cysteine through the conserved F or W. The D gene is left open where the match is weak. A clone size is listed for some rows: how often the clone was seen (once, few, many), or a class if it is expanded.

>TRBV6-5|15|TRBD1|NA|TRBJ2-7
CASSLLWTGEYEQYF
TGTGCCAGCAGTTTACTCTGGACAGGGGAATACGAGCAGTACTTC
>TRBV29-1|15|NA|NA|TRBJ2-7
CSVKGIGNSPYEQYF
TGCAGCGTGAAGGGGATAGGGAACTCCCCCTACGAGCAGTACTTC
>TRBV4-1|15|NA|NA|TRBJ2-5
CASSPRSTVQETQYF
TGCGCCAGCAGCCCACGGTCGACGGTCCAAGAGACCCAGTACTTC
>TRBV12-3/TRBV12-4|15|NA|many|TRBJ1-4
CASSDPGSRGEKLFF
TGTGCCAGTTCTGACCCAGGGTCCCGAGGGGAAAAACTGTTTTTT
>TRBV10-3|13|NA|NA|TRBJ2-5
CAISDLTLETQYF
TGTGCCATCAGTGATCTAACTTTGGAGACCCAGTACTTC
>TRBV5-5|16|TRBD1|few|TRBJ2-7
CASSVLSPGQSYEQYF
TGTGCCAGCAGCGTACTGTCCCCGGGACAGTCCTACGAGCAGTACTTC
>TRBV29-1|14|NA|NA|TRBJ2-1
CTGTTQDSHNEQFF
TGCACCGGAACAACCCAGGACAGTCACAATGAGCAGTTCTTC
>TRBV2|15|NA|NA|TRBJ1-1
CASSKAGAMNTEAFF
TGTGCCAGCTCCAAAGCTGGGGCCATGAACACTGAAGCTTTCTTT
>TRBV7-2|15|TRBD1|NA|TRBJ1-2
CASSLEPRTGTTYTF
TGTGCCAGCAGCTTAGAACCGAGGACAGGGACGACTTACACCTTC
>TRBV3-1|17|TRBD2|NA|TRBJ2-1
CASSRLLAASSYNEQFF
TGTGCCAGCAGCCGACTACTAGCGGCCAGCTCCTACAATGAGCAGTTCTTC
>TRBV7-9|14|NA|many|TRBJ2-5
CASSLGLVQETQYF
TGTGCCAGCAGCCTTGGACTCGTTCAAGAGACCCAGTACTTC
>TRBV20-1|16|TRBD2|NA|TRBJ2-1
CSAREPGLAGGPSQFF
TGCAGTGCTAGAGAACCCGGACTAGCGGGGGGGCCAAGTCAGTTCTTC
>TRBV20-1|14|NA|few|TRBJ2-1
CSAVTGLVYNEQFF
TGCAGTGCCGTGACAGGTCTGGTCTACAATGAGCAGTTCTTC
>TRBV6-5|13|NA|NA|TRBJ2-7
CASSIIQGYEQYF
TGTGCCAGCAGCATTATACAGGGTTACGAGCAGTACTTC
>TRBV7-2|16|NA|NA|TRBJ2-5
CASSLVWGGSSGEQYF
TGTGCCAGCAGCTTAGTCTGGGGTGGCTCGTCGGGGGAGCAGTACTTC
>TRBV20-1|13|TRBD2|NA|TRBJ2-7
CSALAGVAYEQYF
TGCAGTGCCTTAGCGGGAGTCGCCTACGAGCAGTACTTC